The 4 T cell receptor beta chains listed next were all sequenced from one sample in a study of T cells after posttransplantation cyclophosphamide. Using immunoSEQ multiplex PCR, the repertoire was profiled, and TCRdb retains in-frame clones only, with some absent. Here the sample spans 1,500 or so clones, around four fifths being singletons. Treatment was busulfan-fludarabine conditioning, a marrow graft, and cyclophosphamide on days +3 and +4. The sample in question was CD4+ T cells sorted from PBMCs, obtained approximately 220 days after allogeneic stem cell transplant with posttransplant cyclophosphamide. The receptors were gathered from a female patient in her 60s who received an allogeneic stem cell transplant from an unrelated donor, was CMV-positive, and had acute GVHD only. Part of the T cell pool may stem from the graft donor.

The chain joins TRBV4-3 to TRBJ2-7; 8 bases agree with TRBD2. This CDR3 has 18 residues. Germline lookup yields CDR1 LGHNA and CDR2 YSLEER. V trimming: 0 bases; J trimming: 0 bases; junction bases outside the gene matches: 10. The DNA of the CDR3 is TGCGCCAGCAGCCAAGAAGCGACTAGCGCCCGGAGCTCCTACGAGCAGTACTTC. Its translation is CASSQEATSARSSYEQYF.

The CDR3 reads CASSFTAGRQGNEKLFF. CDR3 DNA sequence: TGTGCCAGCAGCTTTACGGCAGGCCGGCAGGGTAATGAAAAACTGTTTTTT. The V gene is TRBV7-2, the J gene TRBJ1-4; tentative D call: TRBD1 (5 bases). The CDR3 sequence is 17 residues long. V dropped 3 bases and J dropped 4 bases, with 18 bases sitting between them. In germline, CDR1 is SGHTA, CDR2 FQGNSA.

The chain carries TRBV5-1 and TRBJ2-7, with 7 bases lining up with TRBD1. The ends lost 0 bases at V and 2 bases at J; junction bases unmatched: 11. The CDR3 contains 17 residues. The germline CDR1 and CDR2 sequences are SGHRS and YFSETQ. CDR3 residues: CASSLVNGRGGPYEQYF. The CDR3 DNA sequence: TGCGCCAGCAGCTTGGTGAATGGTAGAGGGGGCCCCTACGAGCAGTACTTC. Variable domain in full (rest from reference TRBV5-1 and TRBJ2-7): KAGVTQTPRYLIKTRGQQVTLSCSPISGHRSVSWYQQTPGQGLQFLFEYFSETQRNKGNFPGRFSGRQFSNSRSEMNVSTLELGDSALYLCASSLVNGRGGPYEQYFGPGTRLTVT.

Turning to this clone: A junction end diverges from the germline sequence, so it may reflect a read error. The chain carries TRBV4-1 and TRBJ2-5; 7 nucleotides agree with TRBD1. The length of the CDR3 is 15 residues. Per the germline V gene, CDR1 is MGHRA and CDR2 is YSYEKL. The CDR3 protein is CGSSHPRGLRETQYF. Written as DNA, the CDR3 is TGCGGCAGCAGCCACCCAAGGGGGCTACGGGAGACCCAGTACTTC.